The TCR beta chain under discussion was sequenced for a study of T-cell reconstitution after alpha-beta-depleted transplantation in children. Regarding the study as a whole: T-cell counts and diversity at one year following transplant were attributed mainly to newly produced T cells.

The sample holds many counts of this clonotype. Antigen unknown. Library preparation (for TCRbeta) was performed with unique molecular identifiers. TCRdb passed the PCR reads through MiXCR, listing each CDR3 protein once. The data contain 700,000 to 950,000 distinct CDR3 sequences, under 20% of them singletons. The CDR3 extends over 15 amino acids. J lost 2 bases, V lost 6 bases, and 7 bases had no gene match. V gene TRBV12-3 or TRBV12-4 combines with J gene TRBJ2-7; 10 bases align to TRBD1. The source material was PBMCs, mostly from graft donor cells, sampled 360 days after TCRalphabeta/CD19-depleted stem cell transplant. This clonotype originated in a male patient aged 10 to 17 who had a stem cell transplant for acute lymphoblastic leukemia, so the T cells may come from the graft donor. This CDR3 reads CASSVSGTGAYEQYF. CDR3 in DNA: TGTGCCAGCAGCGTTTCCGGGACAGGGGCCTACGAGCAGTACTTC.